This entry lists 5 T cell receptor beta chains sequenced from one sample in a study of shared clonotypes between healthy human individuals. Some clones are missing from TCRdb's copy, which holds only in-frame ones; the method was immunoSEQ multiplex PCR. This table holds under 600,000 clones, 60% to 80% found once. The sequencing input was PBMCs. All receptors derive from a woman between 40 and 50 years old in good health. Some clones in this sample may be carry-over from other donors' samples.

The chain has TRBV30 and TRBJ1-2; 8 positions agree with TRBD1. Unmatched junction bases numbered 4, after V lost 0 bases and J lost 4 bases. The CDR3 is made up of 14 amino acids. CDR1 and CDR2 (germline): GTSNPN, SVGIG (reference sequence). The CDR3 DNA sequence: TGTGCCTGGAGTGTATTTGGACAGGGCTATGGCTACACCTTC. It encodes CAWSVFGQGYGYTF.

The chain links TRBV7-8 to TRBJ1-5, with D tentatively TRBD1 (5 bases). Trimming left V 0 bases short and J 2 bases short, with 11 bases between. This CDR3 spans 16 amino acids. Germline assignment: CDR1 SGHVS and CDR2 FQNEAQ. CDR3 DNA: TGTGCCAGCAGCTTAGCGCGCAGGGTTGGCAATCAGCCCCAGCATTTT. The encoded protein is CASSLARRVGNQPQHF.

The chain recombines TRBV7-8 with TRBJ1-2, with TRBD1 matching over 9 bases. Germline values: CDR1 SGHVS, CDR2 FQNEAQ. This CDR3 region has 14 residues. The trim removed 5 bases at V and 2 bases at J, leaving 3 bases unmatched. The CDR3 DNA reads as TGTGCCAGCAGCCGCGGGACAGGGAACTATGGCTACACCTTC. Translating gives CASSRGTGNYGYTF.

The chain has TRBV28 and TRBJ1-1; 8 bases are shared with TRBD1. V shed 6 bases, J shed 11 bases, and the junction held 14 bases outside the gene matches. Germline V CDR1 and CDR2: MDHEN, SYDVKM. The CDR3 is made up of 14 amino acids. CDR3 sequence (DNA): TGTGCCAGCAGGAAGCGGGACAGGACTAGTCCGGCTTTCTTT. Protein: CASRKRDRTSPAFF.

The V gene is TRBV7-3, the J gene TRBJ2-1; 10 bases align to TRBD2. The CDR3 has 16 residues. Germline loops: CDR1 SGHTA, CDR2 FQGTGA. The J segment lost 8 bases and the V segment lost 1 base, leaving 8 bases of the junction unmatched. The CDR3 loop reads CASSLMHSSGSDEQFF. CDR3 bases: TGTGCCAGCAGCTTAATGCATTCTAGCGGGAGCGATGAGCAGTTCTTC.